Each of the 18 T cell receptor beta chains below was sequenced from the same sample in a study of blood T cell repertoires in COVID-19. Some clones are missing from TCRdb's copy, which holds only in-frame ones; the method was immunoSEQ multiplex PCR. The data hold about 50,000 clones, with about 90% observed a single time. Input material: peripheral blood. These receptors all stem from a human donor in a cohort sampled during active COVID-19.

The chain employs TRBV30 and TRBJ2-7; 8 nucleotides line up with TRBD1. J lost 5 bases, V lost 0 bases, and 15 bases had no gene match. The CDR3 has 17 residues. CDR1 GTSNPN and CDR2 SVGIG come from the germline V gene (reference sequence). CDR3 coding DNA: TGTGCCTGGAGTGTACTCAACGGACAGGGCAAGAGGGACGAGCAGTACTTC. This sequence encodes CAWSVLNGQGKRDEQYF.

This chain connects TRBV5-8 to TRBJ2-5, with D hard to call. CDR1 and CDR2 from the germline V gene are SGHTS and YDEGEE. The CDR3 runs to 11 residues. V was clipped by 4 bases and J by 7 bases, with 8 bases between them. DNA for the CDR3: TGTGCCAGCAGCACACGTCGGACCCAGTACTTC. It is translated as CASSTRRTQYF.

This rearrangement joins TRBV5-1 to TRBJ2-3, with a possible D match to TRBD2 (5 bases). Germline values: CDR1 SGHRS, CDR2 YFSETQ. V gave up 2 bases and J gave up 4 bases, with 14 bases separating them. The CDR3 loop spans 15 amino acids. CDR3: CASSFMWERADTQYF. CDR3 DNA sequence: TGCGCCAGCAGCTTTATGTGGGAGAGGGCAGATACGCAGTATTTT.

The rearrangement links TRBV2 to TRBJ1-2, with 7 bases lining up with TRBD1. This CDR3 is built from 14 residues. Germline V gene lookup returns CDR1 SNHLY and CDR2 FYNNEI. J lost 4 bases, V lost 5 bases, and 7 bases had no gene match. CDR3 sequence: CASSLTGSGYGYTF. CDR3 DNA: TGTGCCAGCAGTCTGACAGGGTCGGGCTATGGCTACACCTTC.

The V call is TRBV30, the J call TRBJ2-2, with 12 bases aligning to TRBD2. CDR1 is GTSNPN, CDR2 SVGIG, per germline (reference sequence). The CDR3 covers 16 residues. Trimming removed 3 bases from V and 4 bases from J; junction bases left unmatched: 6. The CDR3 DNA is TGTGCCTGGAGGTCCCTAGCGGGAGGGTCCACCGGGGAGCTGTTTTTT. Translating gives CAWRSLAGGSTGELFF.

The rearrangement joins TRBV25-1 to TRBJ2-7, with D possibly being TRBD2 (6 bases). Germline CDR1 MGHDK, CDR2 SYGVNS. The CDR3 contains 16 residues. The V end lost 4 bases, the J end lost 3 bases, and 19 bases lay between the germline ends. The CDR3 sequence: CASSGLTGTANYEQYF. The CDR3 coding sequence is TGTGCCAGCAGTGGACTAACCGGGACTGCTAACTACGAGCAGTACTTC.

The chain's CDR3 is CATGRGDGSEQYF. The CDR3 region has the DNA TGCGCCACGGGTCGGGGAGATGGGTCCGAGCAGTACTTC. The chain couples TRBV5-1 to TRBJ2-7; D is perhaps TRBD2 (5 bases). This CDR3 is built from 13 residues. CDR1 is SGHRS, CDR2 YFSETQ, per germline. V was trimmed by 9 bases and J by 6 bases, leaving 19 bases between them.

This chain joins TRBV28 and TRBJ2-5, with D possibly TRBD2 on 6 matching bases. The germline V gene has CDR1 MDHEN and CDR2 SYDVKM. CDR3 size: 15 residues. V lost 5 bases and J lost 3, with 16 bases in between. CDR3 coding DNA: TGTGCCAGCAGTCCTGGGGGGAGCCGGGAAGAGACCCAGTACTTC. Translated, it gives CASSPGGSREETQYF.

The genes are TRBV6-2 or TRBV6-3 and TRBJ1-5; 7 bases align to TRBD1. Germline loops: CDR1 MNHEY, CDR2 SVGEGT. The CDR3 extends over 17 amino acids. V lost 6 bases and J lost 2; bases outside the gene matches: 13. The CDR3 DNA reads as TGTGCCAGCAGCCCCCATAAGGGGGCTGTTGGCAATCAGCCCCAGCATTTT. Protein: CASSPHKGAVGNQPQHF.

The chain recombines TRBV7-8 with TRBJ1-2; the match to TRBD1 covers 11 bases. With 4 bases clipped from V and 5 bases from J, the junction kept 3 bases outside the gene matches. This CDR3 is built from 14 residues. Germline-derived CDR1 and CDR2 are SGHVS and FQNEAQ. CDR3 amino acids: CASSSGQGGYGYTF. Written as DNA, the CDR3 is TGTGCCAGCAGCTCGGGACAGGGGGGTTATGGCTACACCTTC.

In regard to this clone: Other DNA variants within this sample encode the same CDR3. For the CDR3, the DNA is TGTGCCAGCAGCCGAGGGACTAGCGGGCCGGGGGAGACCCAGTACTTC. It yields the protein CASSRGTSGPGETQYF. The chain uses TRBV7-8 and TRBJ2-5, with 12 bases lining up with TRBD2. CDR3 length: 16 residues. Per germline, CDR1 SGHVS and CDR2 FQNEAQ. The ends lost 5 bases at V and 5 bases at J; junction bases unmatched: 9.

The gene calls are TRBV4-3 and TRBJ2-2; no definite D call. The CDR3 runs 15 residues. Per germline, CDR1 LGHNA and CDR2 YSLEER. V was clipped by 0 bases and J by 1 base, with 6 bases between them. In DNA, the CDR3 is TGCGCCAGCAGCCAAGATTGGCAGAACACCGGGGAGCTGTTTTTT. Protein product: CASSQDWQNTGELFF.

This chain connects TRBV2 to TRBJ1-4; 9 bases are shared with TRBD1. After removal of 3 bases from V and 6 bases from J, the junction contained 5 bases not matched to a gene. CDR1 SNHLY and CDR2 FYNNEI come from the germline V gene. The CDR3 consists of 15 residues. CDR3 residues: CASSEDRGEHEKLFF. CDR3 DNA: TGTGCCAGCAGTGAGGACAGGGGCGAGCATGAAAAACTGTTTTTT.

The gene calls are TRBV5-1 and TRBJ2-7; 9 nucleotides agree with TRBD1. CDR1 and CDR2 from the germline V gene are SGHRS and YFSETQ. The CDR3 length is 18 residues. V lost 4 bases, J lost 5 bases, and 19 bases stayed unmatched. The CDR3 nucleotides read TGCGCCAGCAGCCGAGATCACGTGGGACAGGGATCTCGGCACGAGCAGTACTTC. Its protein product is CASSRDHVGQGSRHEQYF.

The genes are TRBV11-2 and TRBJ2-1; 13 bases are shared with TRBD2. J was trimmed by 8 bases and V by 1 base; bases with no gene match: 8. CDR3 length equals 17 residues. Germline CDR1 and CDR2: SGHAT and FQNNGV. DNA of the CDR3: TGTGCCAGCAGCTTAGGCCGGACTAGCGGGAGCCTGGATGAGCAGTTCTTC. Translated: CASSLGRTSGSLDEQFF.

This clone has a handful of counts. V and J are TRBV13 and TRBJ2-7; TRBD1 agrees at 7 bases. Germline CDR1 is PRHDT and CDR2 is FYEKMQ (reference sequence). Trimming at V came to 1 base and at J to 6 bases, leaving 9 bases not matched to a gene. The CDR3 loop spans 15 amino acids. This CDR3 is CASSLVGGTAPEQYF. The CDR3 nucleotides read TGTGCCAGCAGCTTAGTGGGTGGGACAGCGCCCGAGCAGTACTTC.

The CDR3 DNA sequence: TGTGCCAGCAGCGAAACACAGTTAAGCTCCTATAATTCACCCCTCCACTTT. The encoded protein is CASSETQLSSYNSPLHF. J is TRBJ1-6 and V is TRBV5-6; D remains unclear. V lost 4 bases and J 0 bases, leaving 14 bases between the germline ends. This CDR3 comprises 17 residues. Germline CDR1 SGHDT, CDR2 YYEEEE.

V usage is TRBV11-2 and J usage is TRBJ1-2; 7 bases agree with TRBD1. The trim removed 1 base at V and 4 bases at J, leaving 6 bases unmatched. The V gene's germline CDR1 is SGHAT and CDR2 FQNNGV. The CDR3 totals 15 residues. The CDR3 loop is CASSLGGDRVYGYTF. The CDR3 DNA is TGTGCCAGCAGCTTAGGTGGGGACAGAGTCTATGGCTACACCTTC.